What follows describes a single T cell receptor beta chain. Its antigen is undetermined. At one boundary the junction diverges from the germline segment, which might be a read error. The CDR3 runs to 16 residues. This entry belongs to a study of naive and memory T cell subsets. The beta constant-region primer was an equimolar mix of two oligonucleotides covering TRBC1 and TRBC2. Nested alpha and beta constant-region primers with the SP2 primer drove four PCR rounds on ligated cDNA. A 12-nucleotide UMI and the SP2 primer were added to the cDNA 3' end by oligonucleotide ligation. TCRdb reprocessed the UMI-ligation and nested PCR reads with MiXCR, giving one entry per CDR3 protein. The sample lists 6,000 to 8,000 distinct CDR3 sequences; around 28% were seen once. CD45RA-CD27- cells were effector memory; CD45RA+CD27- cells were EMRA. Study findings and constraints: Gini index rose across naive, CM, EM and EMRA in CD4 and CD8.

Sequenced: CD8+ TEMRA cells from blood. The subset: effector memory re-expressing CD45RA, CD45RA+ CD27-. The chain has TRBV12-3 or TRBV12-4 and TRBJ1-2; D is ambiguous. This receptor was obtained from a human donor in good health. The CDR3 is CASSFRLGRSPYSYTF. The CDR3 bases are TGTGCCAGCAGTTTCAGACTAGGACGGTCTCCCTATAGCTACACCTTC.